One T cell receptor beta chain is described in this entry. The antigen is unknown. This sample was taken from a study of cytomegalovirus exposure and HLA in healthy donors. Overall study results and limits: In an earlier analysis, productive rearrangement rates for most beta V segments clustered near 87% or 30%. For most subjects, TCR beta sequences were reported to predict HLA-A and HLA-B alleles with accuracy. Analyses of presence and absence presupposed an approximately uniform sequencing depth across donors. Specificity of three CMV-associated chains for CMV antigens was verified in vitro.

The CDR3 has 15 residues. Germline CDR1 reads SNHLY; CDR2 reads FYNNEI. V dropped 5 bases and J dropped 6; count of bases not matched to a gene: 10. A multiplex PCR was run with 60 Vbeta primers and 13 Jbeta primers. The repertoire was sequenced with immunoSEQ multiplex PCR; TCRdb's copy has only in-frame clones and lacks some. The table lists about 50,000 clones, 72% of them singletons. This receptor was obtained from a woman aged 45-59 years in good health and CMV-seronegative. Source material: PBMCs. The chain is built from TRBV2 and TRBJ1-3; 7 bases match TRBD1. DNA for the CDR3: TGTGCCAGCAGTCGTACAGGGGCCGGAATAAACACCATATATTTT. Protein sequence: CASSRTGAGINTIYF.